This T cell receptor beta chain was sequenced in a study of T cells in Graves' hyperthyroidism and ophthalmopathy. Whole-study context: Peripheral blood was collected at initial diagnosis, before any treatment. Overall study findings and caveats: In the blood, most expanded thyroid clonotypes above 0.001 appeared as well.

There were TCR beta CDR3 regions amplified from RNA transcripts. The HTBI primer set was used in a first-round RT-PCR of the TCR CDR3. TCRdb processed the multiplex PCR reads anew with MiXCR; each CDR3 protein has one entry. The sample comprises roughly 350,000 distinct CDR3 sequences, around 13% of which are singletons, and around 25% rests with the top ten. Patients showing uncontrolled infection, other autoimmune disease, pregnancy or lactation were ineligible. This sample holds PBMCs from about 9.3 ml fresh peripheral blood. As concerns this clonotype: The antigen is not known.

Sample: blood. The sequence derives from a woman aged 25 to 39 with Graves' hyperthyroidism.

CDR3 in amino acids: CASSDNQGLAGGGTGELFF. In DNA, the CDR3 is TGTGCCAGCAGCGATAACCAAGGACTAGCGGGAGGGGGCACCGGGGAGCTGTTTTTT. The chain employs TRBV9 and TRBJ2-2; 15 bases are shared with TRBD2. The CDR3 runs to 19 residues. Trimming removed 3 bases from V and 4 bases from J; junction bases left unmatched: 10. The germline gives CDR1 SGDLS, CDR2 YYNGEE.